The 15 T cell receptor beta chains presented below share a single source sample, sequenced in a study of cytotoxic CD8 clonotypes in ibrutinib-treated CLL. Clones were sequenced by immunoSEQ multiplex PCR, and TCRdb holds only the in-frame ones, with some missing. The sample holds hundreds of thousands of clones, around three quarters seen once. The input for sequencing was PBMCs, taken after 24 months of ibrutinib treatment. The origin of the receptors is a human donor with chronic lymphocytic leukemia.

This clone has only one observation. The chain couples TRBV28 to TRBJ2-3, with D tentatively TRBD2 (6 bases). Trimming removed 8 bases at V and 6 bases at J, with 12 bases between. Germline values: CDR1 MDHEN, CDR2 SYDVKM. CDR3 length equals 12 residues. CDR3 amino acids: CASRRAGDTQYF. The CDR3 DNA is TGTGCCAGCCGACGGGCGGGGGATACGCAGTATTTT.

The chain combines TRBV19 with TRBJ2-5; TRBD1 aligns across 7 bases. The germline CDR1 and CDR2 sequences are LNHDA and SQIVND (reference sequence). The CDR3 length is 14 residues. With 4 bases clipped from V and 5 bases from J, the junction kept 7 bases outside the gene matches. The CDR3 nucleotides are TGTGCCAGTAGTAAAGGGGGCTTTCGGGAGACCCAGTACTTC. Protein product: CASSKGGFRETQYF.

A remark on this clone: Other DNA sequences in the same sample also yield this CDR3. This chain joins TRBV19 and TRBJ2-2; D may be TRBD1 or TRBD2 (5 bases each). CDR3 length equals 14 residues. Germline CDR1 and CDR2: LNHDA and SQIVND (reference sequence). V lost 0 bases and J 6 bases, leaving 8 bases between the germline ends. CDR3 protein: CASSIDLGAGELFF. The CDR3 nucleotides are TGTGCCAGTAGTATAGATTTGGGGGCCGGGGAGCTGTTTTTT.

The chain has TRBV29-1 and TRBJ1-1, with no clear D. CDR1 and CDR2 from the germline V gene are SQVTM and ANQGSEA. Trimming cost V 4 bases and J 4 bases, with 10 bases left between them. This CDR3 is built from 12 residues. This chain's CDR3 is CSVGGLTTEAFF. The CDR3 region has the DNA TGCAGCGTTGGAGGACTCACCACTGAAGCTTTCTTT.

The V gene is TRBV4-1, the J gene TRBJ2-1; D might be TRBD1 (5 bases). The germline gives CDR1 MGHRA, CDR2 YSYEKL. The CDR3 is 14 residues long. V lost 0 bases, J lost 7 bases, and 10 bases lay in between. CDR3 sequence (DNA): TGCGCCAGCAGCCAAGATCAGGGTAAGAATGAGCAGTTCTTC. It is translated as CASSQDQGKNEQFF.

V gene TRBV28 combines with J gene TRBJ2-1; TRBD1 aligns across 7 bases. Germline V gene data show CDR1 as MDHEN and CDR2 as SYDVKM. The CDR3 is 16 amino acids. V was pared by 3 bases and J by 1 base, with 6 bases of the junction left unmatched. CDR3 in DNA: TGTGCCAGCAGTTTCCGGGACAGACAATCCTACAATGAGCAGTTCTTC. Translation: CASSFRDRQSYNEQFF. The whole variable domain, filled in from reference TRBV28 and TRBJ2-1, reads DVKVTQSSRYLVKRTGEKVFLECVQDMDHENMFWYRQDPGLGLRLIYFSYDVKMKEKGDIPEGYSVSREKKERFSLILESASTNQTSMYLCASSFRDRQSYNEQFFGPGTRLTVL.

DNA for the CDR3: TGTGCCAGCTCACCATCGACAGGGTCGGCTGGGGCCAACGTCCTGACTTTC. It codes for CASSPSTGSAGANVLTF. This chain uses TRBV18 with TRBJ2-6, with 7 nucleotides matching TRBD1. CDR1 KGHSH and CDR2 LQKENI come from the germline V gene. This CDR3 comprises 17 residues. V lost 2 bases, J lost 2 bases, and 6 bases stayed unmatched.

The rearrangement joins TRBV5-4 to TRBJ2-1; maybe TRBD1 (5 bases). Germline V CDR1 and CDR2: SGHNT, YYREEE (reference sequence). The CDR3 is 14 amino acids. Trimming pared 3 bases from V and 9 bases from J, leaving 16 bases between. The CDR3 loop is CASSWGREHSEQFF. The DNA of the CDR3 is TGTGCCAGCAGCTGGGGCCGTGAACATAGTGAGCAGTTCTTC.

The chain links TRBV19 to TRBJ1-5; D perhaps matches TRBD1 (5 bases). V was clipped by 3 bases and J by 6 bases, with 12 bases between them. The CDR3 runs to 14 residues. Per germline, CDR1 LNHDA and CDR2 SQIVND (reference sequence). This chain's CDR3 is CASSIFRGFQPQHF. Here the CDR3 DNA reads TGTGCCAGTAGTATTTTTAGGGGTTTTCAGCCCCAGCATTTT.

This clone has a handful of counts. The J gene is TRBJ2-7, the V gene TRBV19, with no clear D. The CDR3 runs 15 residues. Germline-derived CDR1 and CDR2 are LNHDA and SQIVND (reference sequence). Between the trimmed V and J ends, which lost 5 bases and 4 bases, there was a span of 18 bases. Here the CDR3 reads CASSDTNFLGYEQYF. CDR3 in DNA: TGTGCCAGTAGTGATACGAACTTCCTCGGGTACGAGCAGTACTTC.

The chain recombines TRBV5-6 with TRBJ1-1; 7 bases line up with TRBD1. The CDR3 is made up of 14 amino acids. V was pared by 0 bases and J by 7 bases, with 6 bases of the junction left unmatched. Germline values: CDR1 SGHDT, CDR2 YYEEEE. The CDR3 nucleotides read TGTGCCAGCAGCTTGGTACGGGACAGCCTTGAAGCTTTCTTT. Translating it yields CASSLVRDSLEAFF.

The genes are TRBV5-4 and TRBJ2-7; 11 bases line up with TRBD2. The V gene's germline CDR1 is SGHNT and CDR2 YYREEE (reference sequence). This CDR3 has 16 residues. Losses at the gene ends were 4 bases for V and 4 bases for J; bases not matched to a gene: 10. The CDR3 DNA reads as TGTGCCAGCAGCACGGGACTAGCGGCCGCGAGTTACGAGCAGTACTTC. This encodes CASSTGLAAASYEQYF.

The V and J genes are TRBV6-5 and TRBJ2-7, with 10 positions matching TRBD2. Losses at the gene ends were 4 bases for V and 5 bases for J; bases not matched to a gene: 5. The CDR3 runs to 14 residues. The V gene's germline CDR1 is MNHEY and CDR2 SVGAGI. CDR3 residues: CASSSLAGEDEQYF. The CDR3 DNA reads TGTGCCAGCAGTTCTCTAGCGGGAGAGGACGAGCAGTACTTC.

The V call is TRBV5-1, the J call TRBJ2-1; D is possibly TRBD1 (6 bases). The germline V and J ends were trimmed by 8 bases and 10 bases, with 22 bases remaining between them. The germline V gene has CDR1 SGHRS and CDR2 YFSETQ. This CDR3 comprises 14 residues. The CDR3 bases are TGCGCCAGTACGCAGGTTCCCATTACAGGGGAGCAGTTCTTC. It translates to CASTQVPITGEQFF.

The chain recombines TRBV10-2 with TRBJ1-1; 7 bases are shared with TRBD1. This CDR3 is built from 14 residues. Germline V gives CDR1 WSHSY, CDR2 SAAADI. V was clipped by 6 bases and J by 0 bases; unmatched bases: 4. CDR3: CASSPTGMNTEAFF. The CDR3 DNA is TGCGCCAGCAGCCCGACAGGGATGAACACTGAAGCTTTCTTT.